This passage covers 31 T cell receptor beta chains from one sample sequenced in a study of T cells in localized non-small cell lung cancer. Sequenced by immunoSEQ multiplex PCR; TCRdb stores in-frame clones only, minus some. This table has around 26,000 clones, 81% appearing once. The material was peripheral blood, obtained before any cancer treatment. The receptors originated from a man aged 40-75 years with stage III squamous cell lung carcinoma.

The chain links TRBV6-5 to TRBJ2-3; D is uncertain. V was pared by 3 bases and J by 2 bases, with 15 bases between. The CDR3 sequence is 16 residues long. In germline, CDR1 is MNHEY, CDR2 SVGAGI. The CDR3 DNA follows: TGTGCCAGCAGTTATGGGTACGCCGGGCTCACAGATACGCAGTATTTT. Its translation: CASSYGYAGLTDTQYF.

The DNA for the CDR3 is TGTGCCAGCTCTAAGAACGCAGGGAAAGAGACCCAGTACTTC. Its protein is CASSKNAGKETQYF. The chain employs TRBV18 and TRBJ2-5, with a weak D call TRBD1 (5 bases). The length of the CDR3 is 14 residues. Trimming took 6 bases from V and 3 from J, leaving 14 bases between them. Germline V gene lookup returns CDR1 KGHSH and CDR2 LQKENI.

This clone has only one observation. The genes are TRBV6-1 and TRBJ1-5; D is undetermined. Trimming shortened V by 3 bases and J by 2 bases, and 14 bases separated the two germline ends. The CDR3 length is 16 residues. CDR1 is MNHNS and CDR2 is SASEGT in the germline V gene. The CDR3 bases are TGTGCCAGCAGTGACCCCGCAGAGATTGGCAATCAGCCCCAGCATTTT. Translation: CASSDPAEIGNQPQHF.

The gene calls are TRBV18 and TRBJ2-7, with 9 bases fitting TRBD1. CDR1 and CDR2 (germline): KGHSH, LQKENI. The junction had 11 bases not matched to a gene; V was cut back by 6 bases and J by 2 bases. CDR3 length equals 16 residues. In DNA form, the CDR3 reads TGTGCCAGCTCGCTCGAGACAGGGGGAAGCACCTACGAGCAGTACTTC. Amino acid sequence: CASSLETGGSTYEQYF.

This sequence joins TRBV7-9 and TRBJ2-1, with D perhaps matching TRBD2 (6 bases). The CDR3 loop spans 15 amino acids. Deletions cut 0 bases from V and 0 bases from J, with 6 bases between. Germline loops: CDR1 SEHNR, CDR2 FQNEAQ (reference sequence). The CDR3 here is CASSLAGSSYNEQFF. The CDR3 DNA reads TGTGCCAGCAGCTTAGCCGGGAGCTCCTACAATGAGCAGTTCTTC.

The chain recombines TRBV7-9 with TRBJ1-2; 10 bases are a match to TRBD1. V shed 1 base and J 8 bases; nucleotides not matched to a gene: 10. The CDR3 contains 16 residues. The germline CDR1 and CDR2 sequences are SEHNR and FQNEAQ (reference sequence). This chain's CDR3 is CASSLDPGQGIPGYTF. CDR3 DNA sequence: TGTGCCAGCAGCTTAGATCCGGGACAGGGGATCCCCGGCTACACCTTC.

The CDR3: CSVVPGLAGPRETQYF. CDR3 bases: TGCAGCGTTGTCCCCGGACTAGCGGGACCCAGAGAGACCCAGTACTTC. The chain links TRBV29-1 to TRBJ2-5; 12 nucleotides agree with TRBD2. Germline V CDR1 and CDR2: SQVTM, ANQGSEA. The CDR3 runs to 16 residues. Losses at the gene ends were 4 bases for V and 4 bases for J; bases not matched to a gene: 10.

This clone was recorded once. The CDR3 protein is CASSKENWDSSYEQYV. CDR3 in DNA: TGTGCCAGCAGCAAAGAAAATTGGGACTCTTCCTACGAGCAGTACGTC. The V gene is TRBV21-1, the J gene TRBJ2-7; the table's D call of TRBD2 was not tested on the DNA. TRBV21-1 is marked as a pseudogene. The CDR3 spans 16 residues.

This clone has only a few counts. The sample carries other DNA sequences with the same CDR3. The rearrangement joins TRBV7-2 to TRBJ1-5, with a weak D call TRBD1 (5 bases). Germline values: CDR1 SGHTA, CDR2 FQGNSA. CDR3 length equals 13 residues. Trimming shortened V by 2 bases and J by 4 bases, and 6 bases separated the two germline ends. The chain's CDR3 is CASSLRGNQPQHF. For the CDR3, the DNA is TGTGCCAGCAGCTTAAGGGGAAATCAGCCCCAGCATTTT.

The chain combines TRBV15 with TRBJ2-5, with 8 bases identical to TRBD1. The CDR3 length is 15 residues. CDR1 LNHNV and CDR2 YYDKDF come from the germline V gene (reference sequence). With V trimmed by 0 bases and J by 5 bases, 5 bases remained unmatched. For the CDR3, the DNA is TGTGCCACCAGCAGAGACGGACAGGGACTGGAGACCCAGTACTTC. It specifies CATSRDGQGLETQYF.

The chain combines TRBV13 with TRBJ2-1, with TRBD2 matching over 12 bases. The CDR3 has 18 residues. CDR1 and CDR2 from the germline V gene are PRHDT and FYEKMQ (reference sequence). Unmatched junction bases numbered 8, after V lost 5 bases and J lost 0 bases. Here the CDR3 DNA reads TGTGCCAGCAGCGACGGACTAGCGGGGATCATCTCCTACAATGAGCAGTTCTTC. Residues: CASSDGLAGIISYNEQFF.

The rearrangement links TRBV10-2 to TRBJ2-1; 14 bases match TRBD2. The V gene end was trimmed by 5 bases and the J gene end by 8 bases; junction bases not matched to a gene: 5. The CDR3 spans 15 residues. Germline V gene sequence: CDR1 WSHSY, CDR2 SAAADI. CDR3 in amino acids: CASSRGTSGSDEQFF. The CDR3 DNA follows: TGCGCCAGCAGTCGAGGGACTAGCGGGAGTGATGAGCAGTTCTTC.

This clone occurred once. The V call is TRBV9, the J call TRBJ2-3; no definite D call. The CDR3 has 14 amino acids. Trimming removed 6 bases from V and 4 bases from J, with 15 bases in between. Per germline, CDR1 SGDLS and CDR2 YYNGEE. The chain's CDR3 is CASIPLSSADTQYF. The DNA of the CDR3 is TGTGCCAGCATCCCGCTCTCCAGCGCAGATACGCAGTATTTT.

This clone was found a few times. One end of the junction fails to match germline, which may point to a read error. The J gene is TRBJ2-7, the V gene TRBV28, with D uncertain. The CDR3 has 18 amino acids. The V gene's germline CDR1 is MDHEN and CDR2 SYDVKM. The CDR3 here is CATSAPGSIPLLSYEQYF. The CDR3 bases are TGTGCCACCAGTGCCCCAGGTTCTATCCCCCTTTTATCCTACGAGCAGTACTTC.

The chain uses TRBV28 and TRBJ2-7, with 15 bases lining up with TRBD2. The germline gives CDR1 MDHEN, CDR2 SYDVKM. J was trimmed by 1 base and V by 5 bases; bases with no gene match: 12. This CDR3 spans 19 amino acids. CDR3 in amino acids: CASSPSPGLAGGISYEQYF. DNA for the CDR3: TGTGCCAGCAGTCCCTCCCCCGGACTAGCGGGAGGGATATCCTACGAGCAGTACTTC. Full variable domain (outside the CDR3, taken from reference TRBV28 and TRBJ2-7): DVKVTQSSRYLVKRTGEKVFLECVQDMDHENMFWYRQDPGLGLRLIYFSYDVKMKEKGDIPEGYSVSREKKERFSLILESASTNQTSMYLCASSPSPGLAGGISYEQYFGPGTRLTVT.

The chain carries TRBV6-6 and TRBJ2-3; D call uncertain. From germline, CDR1 is MNHNY and CDR2 SVGAGI (reference sequence). V shed 7 bases and J shed 0 bases, with 11 bases lying between them. This CDR3 has 14 residues. CDR3 in DNA: TGTGCCAGCAAAAACGGACCTAGCACAGATACGCAGTATTTT. Translating gives CASKNGPSTDTQYF.

The rearrangement uses TRBV2 and TRBJ2-2; D possibly corresponds to TRBD1 (5 bases). Per germline, CDR1 SNHLY and CDR2 FYNNEI. The ends were cut back, 2 bases at V and 1 base at J, with 14 bases in the middle. The CDR3 is 17 amino acids. The CDR3 region has the DNA TGTGCCAGCAGTGAATGGAGTAACAGGAGGAACACCGGGGAGCTGTTTTTT. As protein: CASSEWSNRRNTGELFF.

The chain employs TRBV6-1 and TRBJ2-2; D possibly corresponds to TRBD1 (6 bases). With 8 bases removed from V and 5 bases from J, the gap between germline ends came to 18 bases. The CDR3 has 15 residues. Germline CDR1 is MNHNS and CDR2 is SASEGT. CDR3 amino acids: CASSKGEIYTGELFF. Written as DNA, the CDR3 is TGTGCCAGCTCTAAGGGGGAGATCTATACCGGGGAGCTGTTTTTT.

V gene TRBV21-1 combines with J gene TRBJ2-5; TRBD2, the D gene given by the table, was not confirmed from the DNA. TRBV21-1 is designated a pseudogene. CDR3 size: 16 residues. Here the CDR3 reads CASSKGGGRATETQYF. DNA for the CDR3: TGTGCCAGCAGCAAAGGCGGCGGGAGGGCCACTGAGACCCAGTACTTC.

This clone appeared once. The V gene is TRBV11-2, the J gene TRBJ1-1, with 8 bases matching TRBD1. The CDR3 sequence is 14 residues long. Germline CDR1 and CDR2: SGHAT and FQNNGV. Trimming at V came to 4 bases and at J to 4 bases, leaving 5 bases not matched to a gene. The CDR3 here is CASSYYRGSTEAFF. Written as DNA, the CDR3 is TGTGCCAGCAGCTACTACAGGGGGTCCACTGAAGCTTTCTTT.

The table lists this clone with a count of one. The J gene is TRBJ2-2, the V gene TRBV18; 7 bases fit TRBD1. V lost 3 bases, J lost 9 bases, and 10 bases stayed unmatched. The CDR3 length is 15 residues. Germline assignment: CDR1 KGHSH and CDR2 LQKENI. The CDR3 sequence: CASSPRDSSGWELFF. In DNA form, the CDR3 reads TGTGCCAGCTCACCCCGGGACAGTTCAGGTTGGGAGCTGTTTTTT.

This clone is deemed medium-sized (0.01 to 0.1%). The J gene is TRBJ1-1, the V gene TRBV19; unclear D gene. Looked up from germline, CDR1 is LNHDA and CDR2 is SQIVND (reference sequence). This CDR3 is 11 amino acids long. V was pared by 8 bases and J by 1 base, with 5 bases between. In DNA form, the CDR3 reads TGTGCCAGTCGGGAGAACACTGAAGCTTTCTTT. Translation gives CASRENTEAFF.

The chain couples TRBV28 to TRBJ2-2, with D possibly matching TRBD1 (5 bases). The CDR3 consists of 13 residues. Looked up from germline, CDR1 is MDHEN and CDR2 is SYDVKM. Trimming took off 11 bases at V and 4 bases at J, with 14 bases between the two ends. Here the CDR3 DNA reads TGTGCCGGACAAGATAAGGGCACCGGGGAGCTGTTTTTT. Translation gives CAGQDKGTGELFF.

The rearrangement links TRBV7-8 to TRBJ2-5; 13 bases map to TRBD2. Germline values: CDR1 SGHVS, CDR2 FQNEAQ. V was clipped by 9 bases and J by 1 base; unmatched bases: 8. The CDR3 loop spans 16 amino acids. The CDR3 DNA reads as TGTGCCAGTTCTTTTCGACTAGCGGGGGGCCAAGAGACCCAGTACTTC. Its protein product is CASSFRLAGGQETQYF.

The chain combines TRBV11-2 with TRBJ2-5; 8 bases are a match to TRBD2. This CDR3 contains 14 residues. The germline gives CDR1 SGHAT, CDR2 FQNNGV. With 1 base clipped from V and 5 bases from J, the junction kept 3 bases outside the gene matches. The CDR3 reads CASSLGPGGETQYF. In DNA, the CDR3 is TGTGCCAGCAGCTTAGGACCGGGGGGGGAGACCCAGTACTTC. Combining the CDR3 with reference TRBV11-2 and TRBJ2-5 gives the whole variable domain EAGVAQSPRYKIIEKRQSVAFWCNPISGHATLYWYQQILGQGPKLLIQFQNNGVVDDSQLPKDRFSAERLKGVDSTLKIQPAKLEDSAVYLCASSLGPGGETQYFGPGTRLLVL.

This CDR3 is CASSQGVGTGSGANVLTF. In nucleotides, the CDR3 is TGTGCCAGCAGCCAGGGGGTGGGAACAGGGTCTGGGGCCAACGTCCTGACTTTC. The chain joins TRBV11-3 to TRBJ2-6; 7 bases map to TRBD1. V trimming: 5 bases; J trimming: 1 base; junction bases outside the gene matches: 11. Germline V gene sequence: CDR1 SGHNT, CDR2 YENEEA. The CDR3 spans 18 residues.

The CDR3 nucleotides read TGCGCCAGCAGCTGGGATAACAGGGCTGGAGATACGCAGTATTTT. Its protein product is CASSWDNRAGDTQYF. The J gene is TRBJ2-3, the V gene TRBV5-1; D perhaps matches TRBD1 (6 bases). The CDR3 has 15 amino acids. CDR1 SGHRS and CDR2 YFSETQ come from the germline V gene. V was trimmed by 3 bases and J by 5 bases, leaving 16 bases between them.

The chain recombines TRBV2 with TRBJ2-5; 13 positions agree with TRBD2. This CDR3 region has 15 residues. V gave up 5 bases and J gave up 2 bases; unmatched junction bases: 2. Germline V gives CDR1 SNHLY, CDR2 FYNNEI. CDR3 amino acids: CASSTSGRGQETQYF. CDR3 bases: TGTGCCAGCAGTACTAGCGGGAGGGGGCAAGAGACCCAGTACTTC.

A remark on this clone: A read error may account for a junction end that differs from germline. V and J are TRBV9 and TRBJ2-3; D unclear. There are 15 residues in the CDR3. CDR1 and CDR2 (germline): SGDLS, YYNGEE. The CDR3 here is CASGVGQTSTDTQYF. The CDR3 region has the DNA TGTGCCAGCGGCGTAGGGCAGACAAGCACAGATACGCAGTATTTT.

V gene TRBV7-9 combines with J gene TRBJ2-7, with 14 bases aligning to TRBD2. Per germline, CDR1 SEHNR and CDR2 FQNEAQ (reference sequence). After removal of 3 bases from V and 5 bases from J, the junction contained 6 bases not matched to a gene. The CDR3 is made up of 16 amino acids. The CDR3 protein is CASSLLTSGGDNEQYV. The CDR3 nucleotides read TGTGCCAGCAGCTTGCTGACTAGCGGGGGGGATAACGAGCAGTACGTC.

The chain carries TRBV9 and TRBJ2-1, with D uncertain. The germline V gene has CDR1 SGDLS and CDR2 YYNGEE. The V end was cut by 2 bases, the J end by 4 bases, with 13 bases between. The length of the CDR3 is 15 residues. CDR3 residues: CASSVGTLSYNEQFF. In DNA, the CDR3 is TGTGCCAGCAGCGTGGGTACTCTCTCATACAATGAGCAGTTCTTC.